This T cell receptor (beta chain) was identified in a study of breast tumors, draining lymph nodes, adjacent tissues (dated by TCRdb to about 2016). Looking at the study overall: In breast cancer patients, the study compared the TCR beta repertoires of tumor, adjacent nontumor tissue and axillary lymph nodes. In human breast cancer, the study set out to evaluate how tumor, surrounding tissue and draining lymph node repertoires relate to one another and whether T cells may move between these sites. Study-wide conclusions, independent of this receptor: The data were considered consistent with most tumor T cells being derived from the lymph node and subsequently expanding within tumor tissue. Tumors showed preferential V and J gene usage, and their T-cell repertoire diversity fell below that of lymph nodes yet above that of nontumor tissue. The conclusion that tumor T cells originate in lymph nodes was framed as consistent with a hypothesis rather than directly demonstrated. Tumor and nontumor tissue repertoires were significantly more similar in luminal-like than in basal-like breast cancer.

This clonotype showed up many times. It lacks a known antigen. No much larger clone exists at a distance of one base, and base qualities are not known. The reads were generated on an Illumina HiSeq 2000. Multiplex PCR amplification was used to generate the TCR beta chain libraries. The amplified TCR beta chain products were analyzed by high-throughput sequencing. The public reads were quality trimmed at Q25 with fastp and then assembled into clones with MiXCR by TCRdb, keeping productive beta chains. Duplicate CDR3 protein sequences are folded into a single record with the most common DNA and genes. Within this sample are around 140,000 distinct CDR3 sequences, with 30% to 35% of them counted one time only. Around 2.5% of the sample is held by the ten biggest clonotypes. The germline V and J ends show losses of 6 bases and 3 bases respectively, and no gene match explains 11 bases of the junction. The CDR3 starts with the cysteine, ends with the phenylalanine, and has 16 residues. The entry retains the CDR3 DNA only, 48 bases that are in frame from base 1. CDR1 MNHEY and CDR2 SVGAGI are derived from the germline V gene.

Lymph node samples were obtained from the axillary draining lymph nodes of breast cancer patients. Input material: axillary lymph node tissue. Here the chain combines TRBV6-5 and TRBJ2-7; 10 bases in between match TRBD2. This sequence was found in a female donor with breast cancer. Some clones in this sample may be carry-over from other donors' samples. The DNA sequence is TGTGCCAGCAGGCCGGAACCGGGACTAGCGAACTACGAGCAGTACTTC. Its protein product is CASRPEPGLANYEQYF.